The TCR beta chain under discussion was sequenced for a study of control samples from healthy donors and cancer patients. Using immunoSEQ multiplex PCR, the repertoire was profiled, and TCRdb retains in-frame clones only, with some absent. The sample lists roughly 150,000 clones, approximately 93% occurring once. Germline CDR1 reads SGHAT; CDR2 reads FQNNGV. Trimming took 2 bases from V and 4 from J; bases not matched to a gene: 11. This CDR3 contains 17 residues. The receptor was derived from a man aged 45 to 65 in good health. Sequences were obtained from blood. This chain joins TRBV11-2 and TRBJ2-7, with 10 bases fitting TRBD2. The CDR3 DNA reads as TGTGCCAGCAGCTTAAGGGGGGGAGCGGGAGGGAAGTACGAGCAGTACTTC. Translation gives CASSLRGGAGGKYEQYF.